A selection of T cell receptor beta chains follows, all from one sample in a study of shared clonotypes between healthy human individuals. Using immunoSEQ multiplex PCR, the repertoire was profiled, and TCRdb retains in-frame clones only, with some absent. The table includes 2 million to 2.5 million clones, under 95% detected once. Sequencing used naive CD4+ T cells from PBMCs. The receptors were sampled from a man aged 18 to 35 in good health. Some clones in this sample may be carry-over from other donors' samples. CDR3s include the opening cysteine and the closing phenylalanine or tryptophan. The D gene is left open where the match is weak. Rows give clone size only sometimes, using once, few, many, or a class for an expanded clone.

j_call	d_call	clone_size	v_call	cdr3_aa	cdr3_nt
TRBJ2-3	.	.	TRBV29-1	CSVASRGTDTQYF	TGCAGCGTTGCAAGCAGAGGCACAGATACGCAGTATTTT
TRBJ2-7	TRBD2	.	TRBV7-9	CASSLALGGSREQYF	TGTGCCAGCAGCTTAGCTCTGGGGGGGTCTCGTGAGCAGTACTTC
TRBJ1-2	.	.	TRBV12-2	CASRLGFRTRSF	TGTGCAAGTCGCTTAGGATTCAGGACTCGATCCTTC
TRBJ2-5	TRBD2	.	TRBV4-2	CASSQDLGGLTSGRRETQYF	TGTGCCAGCAGCCAAGATCTGGGGGGTCTGACTAGCGGGAGAAGAGAGACCCAGTACTTC
TRBJ2-4	.	.	TRBV5-4	CASSLGWERNIQYF	TGTGCCAGCAGCTTGGGGTGGGAGAGGAACATTCAGTACTTC
TRBJ2-7	TRBD1	.	TRBV7-2	CASSSSDRRGYEQYF	TGTGCCAGCAGCTCCTCGGACAGGCGTGGGTACGAGCAGTACTTC
TRBJ1-1	.	.	TRBV6-1	CASSQGQGYTEAFF	TGTGCCAGCAGCCAGGGGCAGGGCTACACTGAAGCTTTCTTT
TRBJ1-6	.	.	TRBV5-6	CASSLDNYSPLHF	TGTGCCAGCAGCTTGGATAATTATTCACCCCTCCACTTT
TRBJ2-7	.	.	TRBV6-1	CASSRGGNEQYF	TGTGCCAGTTCAAGGGGCGGGAACGAGCAGTACTTC
TRBJ1-5	.	.	TRBV11-2	CASRSGRGPKGQPQHF	TGTGCCAGCAGATCCGGGAGGGGCCCGAAAGGCCAGCCCCAGCATTTT
TRBJ2-5	.	.	TRBV5-4	CASSLVTRPGDEYF	TGTGCCAGCAGCTTGGTCACAAGACCCGGAGATGAGTACTTC
TRBJ1-2	.	.	TRBV5-6	CASSSTVYGFTF	TGTGCCAGCAGCTCGACGGTATATGGCTTCACCTTC
TRBJ1-1	TRBD1	.	TRBV29-1	CSVGDRTEAFF	TGCAGCGTTGGGGACAGAACTGAAGCTTTCTTT
TRBJ2-7	TRBD1	.	TRBV15	CATSGQQGREQYF	TGTGCCACCAGCGGCCAACAGGGGCGAGAGCAGTACTTC
TRBJ2-4	.	.	TRBV5-6	CASSLGRLENIQYF	TGTGCCAGCAGCTTGGGTCGTCTCGAGAACATTCAGTACTTC
TRBJ1-1	.	few	TRBV7-3	CASSLNREAMNTEAFF	TGTGCCAGCAGCTTAAACAGGGAAGCCATGAACACTGAAGCTTTCTTT
TRBJ2-2	TRBD1	.	TRBV19	CASTGQGTGELFF	TGTGCCAGTACTGGACAGGGCACCGGGGAGCTGTTTTTT
TRBJ2-2	.	.	TRBV28	CASSLDYTGELFF	TGTGCCAGCAGTTTAGATTACACCGGGGAGCTGTTTTTT
TRBJ2-1	TRBD2	.	TRBV29-1	CSVEPGGRSEQFF	TGCAGCGTTGAGCCGGGCGGGAGGTCTGAGCAGTTCTTC
TRBJ1-4	TRBD1	.	TRBV5-6	CASSRPGGTNEKLFF	TGTGCCAGCAGCCGGCCAGGGGGAACTAATGAAAAACTGTTTTTT
TRBJ1-1	.	.	TRBV6-5	CASSYSNGLEAFF	TGTGCCAGCAGTTACTCGAATGGGCTTGAAGCTTTCTTT
TRBJ2-1	TRBD2	once	TRBV27	CASSPRLATGEQFF	TGTGCCAGCAGTCCACGACTAGCGACAGGAGAGCAGTTCTTC
TRBJ2-7	TRBD2	once	TRBV28	CASTRGLAADEQYF	TGTGCCAGCACCCGGGGACTAGCAGCCGACGAGCAGTACTTC
TRBJ2-1	.	.	TRBV27	CASRFLDEQFF	TGTGCCAGCCGATTTTTAGATGAGCAGTTCTTC
TRBJ1-2	.	.	TRBV5-4	CASSPGHDAVYGYTF	TGTGCCAGCAGCCCAGGACACGACGCTGTCTATGGCTACACCTTC
TRBJ2-1	TRBD2	.	TRBV11-3	CASSLGGQGGYNEQFF	TGTGCCAGCAGCTTAGGCGGGCAGGGAGGGTACAATGAGCAGTTCTTC